The clone carrying this T cell receptor beta chain was recorded a few times. The antigen remains undetermined. This specimen comes from a study of response to subunit inactivated influenza vaccine. TCRdb re-derived calls from the RT-PCR reads in MiXCR, one entry per CDR3 protein. This table holds roughly 650,000 distinct CDR3 sequences, 11% to 15% found once. Study-wide points: The authors proposed limited new T cell recruitment per seasonal influenza vaccination.

The CDR3 has 13 amino acids. V lost 6 bases and J lost 0, with 9 bases in between. Germline V lookup: CDR1 ENHRY, CDR2 SYGVKD. The chain combines TRBV10-3 with TRBJ2-7; the D is unclear. This receptor was identified in a man in his fifties who received an inactivated influenza vaccine. This specimen consisted of PBMCs from blood, obtained about 14 days before vaccination. CDR3 loop: CAIRTSSSYEQYF. The DNA for the CDR3 is TGTGCCATCAGGACTTCGAGCTCCTACGAGCAGTACTTC.